This note documents a single TCR beta chain sequence. It has no known antigen specificity. No much larger clonotype is one base removed from it; base qualities were not supplied. The data were obtained in a study of cytomegalovirus exposure and HLA in healthy donors (dated by TCRdb to 2016 to 2017). Broadly, across the study: According to an earlier analysis of a few hundred of the donors, roughly 180 million T cells yielded 95 million to 140 million unique TCR beta sequences and approximately 300 Gb of sequence data. An early release that covered 500 to 800 HLA-typed donors contained 300 to 350 gigabases of sequencing data and 85 million to 100 million unique TCR sequences. Of the 300 to 450 genotyped donors, 65% to 90% were placed in the genetic ancestry cluster associated with self-reported Caucasian donors. The study was designed to test whether signatures of past pathogen exposure could be identified by cataloging public T cell receptors. Using immunosequencing, the study profiled T cell repertoires from about 650 subjects and related those repertoires to cytomegalovirus serostatus. Along with the approximately 700-subject first cohort, a separate validation cohort of approximately 110 different subjects was used. To predict cytomegalovirus infection status, the study brought together high-throughput TCR immunosequencing, statistical association of individual TCRs with disease status, and machine learning. A later analysis re-analyzed previously published TCR beta repertoires from roughly 600 donors and added high-resolution HLA genotyping to study TCR occurrence patterns. Rather than using new phenotypic data, the later analysis identified candidate immune exposures from TCR beta sequences and from how often those sequences occurred across donors. To decide whether each TCR beta V gene segment behaved as functional or pseudogenic, an earlier analysis of nearly 600 of the donors relied on high-throughput TCR beta sequencing. Donor age, sex, ethnicity and CMV serostatus were compiled alongside the repertoire data. A later genetic analysis took genome-wide SNP genotypes for about three fifths of the 666 donors and used that subset as a discovery cohort. All discovery cohort repertoires had been generated using a single sequencing platform. HLA typing included class I and class II loci at four-digit resolution. Typing coverage varied by locus: 629-630 donors for A, B, C, DRB1 and DQB1; roughly 520 for DQA1; about 590 for DPA1; approximately 470 for DPB1. About five DR-DQ haplotypes were handled as single units for association and clustering, since linkage in the cohort was strong. Among 300 to 500 genotyped donors of the cohort, an average of around 250,000 unique TCR beta nucleotide sequences was sequenced per donor, of which about 18% were non-productive. The investigation overall reported the following: The 87-base-pair reads could not distinguish some IMGT-functional V segments, including TRBV6-2 and TRBV6-3, so those segments were excluded. In vitro tests confirmed that a few of the cytomegalovirus-associated TCR beta chains recognize cytomegalovirus antigens. Across donors, most TCR sequences were observed very rarely, whereas some public TCRs were present in many individuals. A further reported finding was that TCR beta sequences accurately predicted the HLA-A and HLA-B alleles for most subjects in the first cohort. Assigning TCR associations to individual alleles was difficult when HLA alleles, especially DR and DQ, strongly co-occurred. Because counts were too low, roughly 18 rarely observed V segments, including chromosome 9 orphons, were left out of the earlier analysis of some 640 of the donors. In a later analysis, HLA-associated TCR beta chains were found to be more clonally expanded and to have lower generation probabilities than equally common non-associated chains. Specific HLA alleles were associated with over 15,000 TCR beta sequences at a false discovery rate of 0.05 in a later analysis. In an earlier analysis of about 550 of the donors, most TCR beta V segments were observed in productive rearrangements about 87% or about 30% of the time, broadly matching IMGT annotations. In the study, around 150 TCR beta chains were listed as associated with cytomegalovirus. Linkage disequilibrium might explain the correlated functional status among segregating V segments, but an unknown experimental factor could not be ruled out. Roughly uniform sequencing depth across donors was assumed in presence/absence analyses, although this assumption may not hold. In a later analysis, several top co-occurrence clusters were reported to appear linked to parvovirus B19, influenza, CMV and Epstein-Barr virus. A later genetic analysis reported fewer N-insertions in productive TCRs among donors in an Asian-associated ancestry cluster than the approximately 670-donor mean. It was suggested by the authors that the approach could potentially be generalized to other disease states and immunological phenotypes. Because HLA typing was unavailable for some donors at each locus, only the typed subset was used in association tests. In a later genetic analysis, a missense DCLRE1C variant was associated with V-gene and J-gene trimming of TCR beta chains, and the association was replicated in an independent cohort. A cluster of highly shared sequence variants was judged likely to be a technical artifact of the sequencing pipeline. In both the original and validation cohorts, the classifier was reported to diagnose cytomegalovirus status with high specificity and sensitivity. According to a later analysis, most CMV-associated TCR beta chains appeared to be HLA-restricted, and the HLA associations seemed to be driven largely by CMV exposure. In a later analysis, TCR association rates were found to vary across HLA loci, with the most associated TCRs seen for DRB1 alleles and the fewest for HLA-C alleles. The only immune exposure information available for the cohort was CMV serostatus. In this cohort, only TCR beta chains were sequenced, and detectable features were limited by the absence of alpha or paired-chain data.

Preparation of the library involved the immunoSEQ multiplex PCR assay. For the multiplex PCR, a mixture combining 60 forward primers for TCR Vbeta segments and 13 reverse primers for TCR Jbeta segments was used. A multiplex PCR assay on genomic DNA amplified the CDR3 region of rearranged TCR beta genes. The amplified TCR beta libraries were sequenced on the Illumina HiSeq System as 87-base-pair reads. Per the authors' processing: A later analysis counted about 80 million unique TCR beta chains across the 666 repertoires, and roughly 11 million of these chains were shared by at least two donors. Raw reads were error-corrected and collapsed into unique sequences with a nearest-neighbor algorithm that merged closely related sequences to remove PCR and sequencing errors. CDR3 sequences were aligned to IMGT reference sequences to assign V, D and J gene segments. For a sequence to be retained, a match of at least six nucleotides to both a V gene segment and a J gene segment was required. A rearrangement counted as productive if the CDR3 had no stop codons and remained in frame with V and J, and every other rearrangement counted as non-productive. CDR3 was defined according to IMGT convention as the region running from the second conserved V-encoded cysteine to the conserved J-encoded phenylalanine. The earlier analysis of about 620 of the donors excluded sequences that lacked an unambiguous match to a single V gene segment. An earlier analysis of fewer than 750 of the donors called V segments functional above 56.7% productive rearrangements and segregating when the between-donor standard deviation exceeded 5%. A statistical classification framework was built for diagnosing cytomegalovirus status from the catalog of TCR beta chain sequences. V and J gene assignment, in a later analysis, came from comparing TCR nucleotide sequences with IMGT/GENE-DB human TR gene sequences. The TCRdist pipeline was used in a later analysis to assign CDR3 sequences and most-parsimonious VDJ recombination scenarios. In a later analysis, every TCR beta chain was defined by the combination of its CDR3 amino acid sequence and its V-gene family, and reads without a unique V-gene family were dropped. To address suspected cross-contamination and a sequencing artifact, a later analysis removed a few hundred highly shared, low-generation-probability nucleotide sequences. In a later analysis, a clonal expansion index for each public chain was calculated from normalized within-repertoire ranks of inferred template counts. In a later analysis, generation probabilities were computed using a VDJ recombination model fitted to out-of-frame rearrangements, and the results were checked against IGoR. Hypergeometric tests were used in a later analysis to score TCR-TCR, TCR-HLA and TCR-CMV co-occurrence, with a repertoire-size bias correction applied to the TCR pairs. In a later analysis, false discovery rates were estimated by permuting HLA or CMV assignments 20 times. A later analysis grouped co-occurring TCRs with DBSCAN, adding TCRdist sequence similarity when clustering within HLA-allele-positive subsets. Co-occurrence clustering excluded repertoires with fewer than 30,000 or more than 120,000 public chains, plus five with anomalous nucleotide sharing. The immuneACCESS repertoire file appears here via TCRdb, limited to in-frame rearrangements. These files lack a portion of the clones; in checked studies, under half of the deficit traces to unresolved V genes, and the cause of the others is not known. V and J calls plus clone size are reproduced from that table; the DNA served to infer D and trimming. Across this sample there are around 140,000 clones, with more than 60% seen only once. The leading ten clones occupy about 1.6% of the sample.

The cohort comprised 550 to 700 healthy bone marrow donors. At the time of sampling, every cohort member was nominally healthy, though immune exposures that went unrecorded were likely present. The donor tested CMV seronegative, placing the donor among the approximately 360 seronegative members of the cohort. A peripheral blood sample was collected from each donor, and TCR beta sequencing was performed on peripheral blood mononuclear cells. Genomic DNA extraction from the blood cell samples was performed with the Qiagen DNeasy Blood Extraction Kit. The trim is 2 bases for V and 11 bases for J, with a gap of 21 bases between the germline ends. The CDR3, from cysteine to phenylalanine, totals 15 residues. The only DNA kept is the CDR3, 45 bases in frame from the first base. Sequences MNHEY (CDR1) and SVGAGI (CDR2) are obtained from the germline V gene.

Sequencing was carried out using PBMCs. The rearrangement combines TRBV6-5 with TRBJ2-5; the D gene is not confidently resolved. The sequence came from a woman under 30 in good health and CMV-seronegative. The base sequence is TGTGCCAGCAGTTACGCCGGCGACGGCTCCTACGGGCAGTACTTC. It encodes CASSYAGDGSYGQYF.